This T cell receptor (beta chain) was identified during a study of blood T cell repertoires in COVID-19. Libraries were prepared by immunoSEQ multiplex PCR; TCRdb keeps only in-frame clonotypes and omits some of them. Here the sample spans under 150,000 clones, over 65% being singletons. This CDR3 contains 16 residues. The germline V gene encodes CDR1 SGHVS and CDR2 FQNEAQ. V lost 1 base and J 4 bases, leaving 14 bases between the germline ends. This sequence originates from a woman between 40 and 55 years old with acute or convalescent COVID-19. This chain connects TRBV7-8 to TRBJ1-3; tentative D call: TRBD1 (5 bases). The specimen was peripheral blood. The CDR3 sequence is CASSLDWGYSGNTIYF. The CDR3 DNA reads TGTGCCAGCAGCTTAGATTGGGGCTACTCCGGAAACACCATATATTTT.